Included here is one T cell receptor (beta chain) sequence, with context. As yet, its antigen is unknown. The sample belongs to a study of T-cell memory formation after mild COVID-19. Study results and caveats: Clones contracting across day 15 to 85 had a balanced CD4/CD8 profile; later expanding clones leaned CD4+.

V was pared by 4 bases and J by 9 bases, with 21 bases between. CDR3 size: 15 residues. CDR1 SGDLS and CDR2 YYNGEE come from the germline V gene. TCRdb reprocessed the 5' RACE reads with MiXCR, giving one entry per CDR3 protein. The sample lists around 390,000 distinct CDR3 sequences, approximately 15% occurring once. Material for sequencing was PBMCs or a T cell subset sorted from them (not recorded which). The V gene is TRBV9, the J gene TRBJ2-3; no firm D call. The TCR originated in a man aged 18 to 30 who had mild COVID-19 (a few samples of this study predate the infection). Cell type and time point are not known. DNA for the CDR3: TGTGCCAGCAGCCCCCGAGAGGATGGAGTCACCACGCAGTATTTT. Residues: CASSPREDGVTTQYF. The variable domain in full, completed from reference TRBV9 and TRBJ2-3, reads DSGVTQTPKHLITATGQRVTLRCSPRSGDLSVYWYQQSLDQGLQFLIQYYNGEERAKGNILERFSAQQFPDLHSELNLSSLELGDSALYFCASSPREDGVTTQYFGPGTRLTVL.